This TCR beta chain was recovered during a study of long-term antiretroviral therapy in people with HIV. Findings and caveats of the study: ART preceded a rise in diversity that nonetheless stayed lower than in transplant donor controls. Whichever time point was examined, clones expanded before ART dominated the repertoire.

This clone was seen once. The antigen is not known. Trimming at V came to 3 bases and at J to 3 bases, leaving 7 bases not matched to a gene. Germline CDR1 SGHNT, CDR2 YYREEE (reference sequence). The CDR3 has 15 amino acids. Survey-level resolution applied to immunoSEQ assay v3.0. The repertoire was sequenced with immunoSEQ multiplex PCR; TCRdb's copy has only in-frame clones and lacks some. The table lists about 28,000 clones, 95% of them singletons, with 3.1% in the top ten. V is TRBV5-4 and J is TRBJ1-1; 8 nucleotides match TRBD1. The source was unsorted PBMCs, collected 5.3 years after starting antiretroviral therapy. The sequence came from a man aged 50 to 60 with HIV. CDR3 loop: CASSSGTGSHTEAFF. The CDR3 DNA reads TGTGCCAGCAGCTCCGGGACAGGCTCGCACACTGAAGCTTTCTTT.